The subject of this entry is one T cell receptor (beta chain). In the source study's methods: Reference gene primer amplification gave estimated nucleated cell counts. Repertoires were generated with immunoSEQ multiplex PCR, while TCRdb's copy carries only in-frame clones and drops some. Clone size and V and J calls were adopted from that table, with D and trimming inferred from the DNA. The repertoire holds around 160,000 clones, with 80% as singletons. This entry comes from a study of blood T cell repertoires in COVID-19. Study-level information: Samples came from the United States, Italy and Spain, spanning acute and convalescent COVID-19. T cells, B-cell-depleted T cells, or PBMCs provided the cDNA or gDNA that served as material.

This CDR3 is built from 11 residues. Germline V lookup: CDR1 LNHDA, CDR2 SQIVND (reference sequence). Input material: peripheral blood. V and J are TRBV19 and TRBJ1-1; D is unclear. This clonotype originated in a man in his sixties with active or convalescent COVID-19. DNA for the CDR3: TGTGTTACCGGCGAGGGCACTGAAGCTTTCTTT. Its translation: CVTGEGTEAFF.